The 23 T cell receptor beta chains below all came from one sample that was sequenced in a study of tumor-infiltrating lymphocytes in primary liver carcinoma. Unsorted whole blood supplied the blood RNA, and germline DNA was isolated too. TCR beta cDNA was prepared out of approximately 500 ng total RNA by means of a constant-region primer. Three rounds of nested multiplex PCR with slightly modified ARM-PCR produced TCR beta libraries. The two initial PCR rounds, roughly 9 cycles each, used TRBV1-TRBV30 forward and C-beta reverse primers. MiXCR was run by TCRdb on the multiplex PCR reads, yielding one entry per CDR3 protein. The repertoire holds 310,000 or so distinct CDR3 sequences, with about 50% as singletons. Sequenced material: peripheral blood. These receptors were taken from a woman in her twenties or thirties with primary liver carcinoma and hepatitis B virus infection.

The CDR3 loop is CASSLWTSGRGNEQFF. CDR3 nucleotides: TGTGCCAGCAGCTTATGGACTAGCGGGAGAGGAAATGAGCAGTTCTTC. The chain couples TRBV13 to TRBJ2-1; 13 nucleotides line up with TRBD2. The CDR3 extends over 16 amino acids. The germline V gene has CDR1 PRHDT and CDR2 FYEKMQ (reference sequence). The V segment lost 2 bases and the J segment 7 bases; nucleotides outside the gene matches: 5.

The chain recombines TRBV7-3 with TRBJ2-5; TRBD2 matches at 10 bases. V lost 6 bases, J lost 5 bases, and 6 bases stayed unmatched. The length of the CDR3 is 14 residues. From germline, CDR1 is SGHTA and CDR2 FQGTGA. The CDR3 spells CASSSSGGGETQYF. DNA for the CDR3: TGTGCCAGCAGTTCTAGCGGGGGTGGGGAGACCCAGTACTTC.

CDR3 residues: CATSDRAMSHGYTF. Written as DNA, the CDR3 is TGTGCCACCAGTGACAGGGCGATGTCCCATGGCTACACCTTC. V and J are TRBV24-1 and TRBJ1-2; possible D gene TRBD1, 5 bases. V shed 4 bases and J shed 6 bases, with 14 bases lying between them. The V gene's germline CDR1 is KGHDR and CDR2 SFDVKD. The CDR3 contains 14 residues.

This clonotype was seen ten or more times. The conserved final phenylalanine or tryptophan is absent from the CDR3, which likely points to a read error. The gene calls are TRBV11-3 and TRBJ2-1; the D gene could be TRBD1 or TRBD2 (5 bases each). The CDR3 has 15 residues. Germline V gene sequence: CDR1 SGHNT, CDR2 YENEEA. V lost 3 bases, J lost 0 bases, and 9 bases lay in between. The CDR3 DNA reads TGTGCCAGCAGCTTCGGGGCCCGCTCCTACAATGAGCAGTTCTCC. It yields the protein CASSFGARSYNEQFS.

This sequence joins TRBV29-1 and TRBJ1-1; 8 bases match TRBD1. The V and J ends lost 4 bases and 6 bases, in that order; junction bases with no gene match: 10. Germline values: CDR1 SQVTM, CDR2 ANQGSEA. The CDR3 loop spans 14 amino acids. CDR3: CSVGERMGQAEAFF. CDR3 coding DNA: TGCAGCGTTGGAGAACGAATGGGACAGGCTGAAGCTTTCTTT.

The chain is built from TRBV6-5 and TRBJ2-1; possible D gene TRBD2, 6 bases. Trimming left V 4 bases short and J 10 bases short, with 14 bases between. Germline V gene sequence: CDR1 MNHEY, CDR2 SVGAGI. There are 13 residues in the CDR3. The CDR3 sequence is CASSFRGVGEQFF. CDR3 in DNA: TGTGCCAGCAGTTTCCGCGGGGTCGGCGAGCAGTTCTTC.

A remark on this clonotype: This may stem from a read error, because a much larger clone lies one nucleotide away. The CDR3 is CASSMNTGELFF. Written as DNA, the CDR3 is TGTGCCAGCAGTATGAACACCGGGGAGCTGTTTTTT. V gene TRBV6-5 combines with J gene TRBJ2-2; D is unresolved. Trimming shortened V by 5 bases and J by 1 base, and 2 bases separated the two germline ends. The CDR3 totals 12 residues. Germline lookup yields CDR1 MNHEY and CDR2 SVGAGI.

To note about this clonotype: A much bigger clone sits one base away, suggesting this may be a read error. V gene TRBV29-1 combines with J gene TRBJ1-1, with 7 bases fitting TRBD1. Germline loops: CDR1 SQVTM, CDR2 ANQGSEA. Trimming took 3 bases from V and 3 from J; bases not matched to a gene: 7. This CDR3 spans 14 amino acids. The CDR3 sequence: CSVETAGGYTEAFF. For the CDR3, the DNA is TGCAGCGTTGAGACGGCAGGGGGGTACACTGAAGCTTTCTTT.

This clonotype appeared a few times. This rearrangement joins TRBV6-6 to TRBJ1-1; 8 bases map to TRBD1. The CDR3 runs to 13 residues. Germline-derived CDR1 and CDR2 are MNHNY and SVGAGI (reference sequence). V lost 8 bases to trimming and J lost 1 base; unmatched junction nucleotides: 3. Written as DNA, the CDR3 is TGTGCCAGCCAACAGGGGGGGAACACTGAAGCTTTCTTT. It codes for CASQQGGNTEAFF.

This clonotype appeared a few times. The rearrangement joins TRBV4-3 to TRBJ2-1; D call uncertain. Germline V CDR1 and CDR2: LGHNA, YSLEER. Trimming stripped 6 bases from V and 2 bases from J, with 5 bases between. CDR3 length: 12 residues. The CDR3 bases are TGCGCCAGCAGTGGCCCCTACAATGAGCAGTTCTTC. The encoded protein is CASSGPYNEQFF.

This clonotype has more than one count but fewer than ten. The V and J genes are TRBV5-4 and TRBJ2-1; D remains unclear. From germline, CDR1 is SGHNT and CDR2 YYREEE (reference sequence). The CDR3 spans 11 residues. The CDR3 is CATRNYNEQFF. CDR3 in DNA: TGTGCTACCCGGAACTACAATGAGCAGTTCTTC. Supplemented by reference TRBV5-4 and TRBJ2-1, the full variable domain reads ETGVTQSPTHLIKTRGQQVTLRCSSQSGHNTVSWYQQALGQGPQFIFQYYREEENGRGNFPPRFSGLQFPNYSSELNVNALELDDSALYLCATRNYNEQFFGPGTRLTVL.

This clonotype was recorded once. A much larger clone is a single base away; this may be a read error. The gene calls are TRBV6-5 and TRBJ2-3, with 7 bases identical to TRBD2. This CDR3 spans 13 amino acids. Germline lookup yields CDR1 MNHEY and CDR2 SVGAGI. The CDR3 nucleotides read TGTGCCAGCTGTTACCTTCCGGGGAGGGACCAGTATTTT. It yields the protein CASCYLPGRDQYF.

Only one count was recorded for this clonotype. No conserved phenylalanine or tryptophan ends this CDR3, so it is likely a read error. The chain combines TRBV6-2 or TRBV6-3 with TRBJ2-1; no clear D. The CDR3 covers 11 residues. The germline V gene has CDR1 MNHEY and CDR2 SVGEGT. CDR3 nucleotides: TGTACCAGCAGCTCATACAATGAGCAGTTCTTA. Translation gives CTSSSYNEQFL.

This clonotype came up many times. The V and J genes are TRBV12-3 or TRBV12-4 and TRBJ2-5; D gene uncertain. The V and J ends lost 6 bases and 7 bases respectively, with 12 bases between them. The length of the CDR3 is 12 residues. The CDR3 spells CASSPRVSTQYF. The CDR3 region has the DNA TGTGCCAGCAGCCCCCGGGTTTCGACCCAGTACTTC.

Comments on this clonotype: The junction differs from germline at one of its ends, possibly a read error. The V call is TRBV6-6, the J call TRBJ1-5, with unresolved D. Germline CDR1 and CDR2: MNHNY and SVGAGI (reference sequence). This CDR3 region has 14 residues. The CDR3 reads CVSSYPYHNQPQHF. CDR3 in DNA: TGTGTCAGCAGTTACCCCTATCACAATCAGCCCCAGCACTTT.

On this clonotype itself: A much larger clone lies a single base off, so this may be a read error. The chain combines TRBV6-5 with TRBJ1-1; 9 bases match TRBD1. The CDR3 length is 14 residues. Germline CDR1 reads MNHEY; CDR2 reads SVGAGI. This CDR3 reads CDSSSLGQGSEAFF. As DNA, the CDR3 is TGTGACAGCAGTTCCTTGGGACAGGGCTCCGAAGCTTTCTTT.

Points on this clonotype: This clone may be a read error of a much larger clone one base away. This sequence joins TRBV29-1 and TRBJ2-1; TRBD2 matches 11 bases. This CDR3 comprises 13 residues. Germline-derived CDR1 and CDR2 are SQVTM and ANQGSEA. Written as DNA, the CDR3 is TGCAGCGTTGGTGGACTAGCGGGTGATGAGCGGTTCTTC. This sequence encodes CSVGGLAGDERFF.

In this sample, this clonotype turned up once. A read error may account for a junction end that differs from germline. This chain connects TRBV11-2 to TRBJ1-4; maybe TRBD1 (6 bases). The CDR3 spans 14 residues. CDR1 and CDR2 (germline): SGHAT, FQNNGV. The CDR3 DNA reads as TGTGCCAACAGCTGGGCAGGGGTTGGTGAAAAACTGTTTTTT. This translates into CANSWAGVGEKLFF.

The CDR3 DNA follows: TGTGCCAGCAACCTAGCGGGAGCCGGGGAGACCCAGTACTTC. Translating gives CASNLAGAGETQYF. The chain carries TRBV28 and TRBJ2-5; 10 bases map to TRBD2. The ends lost 7 bases at V and 5 bases at J; junction bases unmatched: 7. Germline V lookup: CDR1 MDHEN, CDR2 SYDVKM. CDR3 length equals 14 residues.

Regarding this clonotype: A much larger clonotype is one base distant, so this may be a read error. The J gene is TRBJ2-1, the V gene TRBV6-5; a weak D match, TRBD1 (6 bases). CDR3 length: 16 residues. Germline V gene lookup returns CDR1 MNHEY and CDR2 SVGAGI. Here the CDR3 reads CASSRPATGLGNGQFF. For the CDR3, the DNA is TGTGCCAGCAGTAGACCTGCTACAGGGTTAGGCAATGGGCAGTTCTTC.

In regard to this clonotype: Sequence at one end of the junction differs from germline and may be a read error. The chain is built from TRBV6-1 and TRBJ2-7; D gene unclear. The CDR3 runs to 15 residues. Germline CDR1 and CDR2: MNHNS and SASEGT. The chain's CDR3 is CASSDGHGSLYELYF. DNA for the CDR3: TGTGCCAGCAGTGATGGGCATGGATCCCTCTACGAGCTGTACTTC.

Concerning this clonotype itself: A much more abundant neighbour one base away suggests this may be a read error. The V and J genes are TRBV4-1 and TRBJ2-7, with 7 bases aligning to TRBD1. The V gene end was trimmed by 0 bases and the J gene end by 3 bases; junction bases not matched to a gene: 5. This CDR3 region has 15 residues. Germline CDR1 reads MGHRA; CDR2 reads YSYEKL. Here the CDR3 reads CASSQDEQGHYEQYF. CDR3 bases: TGCGCCAGCAGCCAAGATGAACAGGGGCACTACGAGCAGTACTTC.

The chain carries TRBV19 and TRBJ1-1; D gene uncertain. The CDR3 contains 12 residues. CDR1 LNHDA and CDR2 SQIVND come from the germline V gene (reference sequence). Trimming stripped 8 bases from V and 11 bases from J, with 18 bases between. CDR3: CASGNPPSLAFF. CDR3 in DNA: TGTGCCAGTGGAAACCCACCAAGCCTCGCTTTCTTT.